A selection of T cell receptor beta chains follows, all from one sample in a study of early T cells in non-severe SARS-CoV-2 infection. Each CDR3 protein gets one entry after TCRdb re-called the 5' RACE reads with MiXCR. Of over 80,000 distinct CDR3 sequences listed, approximately 12% are singletons. The sequences come from whole blood, collected at baseline. These TCRs come from an adult who was a healthcare worker with PCR-confirmed SARS-CoV-2 infection or an uninfected control (not recorded which). The CDR3 runs from the conserved cysteine through the conserved F or W. D genes are given only for firm matches. Clone size is shown for a subset of rows, as once, few, many or a class of expanded clone.

d_call clone_size j_call v_call cdr3_nt cdr3_aa
- - TRBJ1-1 TRBV7-6 TGTGCCAGCAGCTTAGATGGCAGGATGAACACTGAAGCTTTCTTT CASSLDGRMNTEAFF
- - TRBJ1-4 TRBV5-5 TGTGCCAGCAGCTTTATGGGGGAGGATTGGCGCGAAAAACTGTTTTTT CASSFMGEDWREKLFF
- few TRBJ1-2 TRBV7-8 TGTGCCAGCAGCAAAATACAGCCTTATGGCTACACCTTC CASSKIQPYGYTF
- - TRBJ2-3 TRBV30 TGTGCCTGGAGTGTAGGTGCAGATACGCAGTATTTT CAWSVGADTQYF
TRBD2 - TRBJ2-5 TRBV5-5 TGTGCCAGCAGCTTGGGACCAGGCGGGGGAGAAGAGACCCAGTACTTC CASSLGPGGGEETQYF
- few TRBJ2-2 TRBV18 TGTGCCAGCTCACCCCTAGCTGGAAGCACCGGGGAGCTGTTTTTT CASSPLAGSTGELFF
- many TRBJ1-2 TRBV6-5 TGTGCCAGCAGTCGACAGGAGATACATGGCTACACCTTC CASSRQEIHGYTF
TRBD2 - TRBJ2-1 TRBV11-2 TGTGCCAGCAGCCCCCTGGGGAGCGGGAGAAGGGGCAATGAGCAGTTCTTC CASSPLGSGRRGNEQFF
- few TRBJ1-1 TRBV12-3/TRBV12-4 TGTGCCAGCAGTTTGGGGGGTTCGCTCGCGGCTTTCTTT CASSLGGSLAAFF
- few TRBJ1-1 TRBV24-1 TGTGCCACCAGTGATTCCCAGAGGACACGACAGGCCATAAACACTGAAGCTTTCTTT CATSDSQRTRQAINTEAFF
- - TRBJ2-7 TRBV5-4 TGTGCCAGCAGCTACCCGGGACCTAACTACGAGCAGTACTTC CASSYPGPNYEQYF
- few TRBJ2-1 TRBV30 TGTGCCTGGAAGGGTAGCTCCTACAATGAGCAGTTCTTC CAWKGSSYNEQFF
- - TRBJ2-3 TRBV7-9 TGTGCCAGCAGCCCGAGGGGCGTTGACACAGATACGCAGTATTTT CASSPRGVDTDTQYF
TRBD2 many TRBJ2-7 TRBV9 TGTGCCAGCGGTCACGGGAGGATCTACGAGCAGTACTTC CASGHGRIYEQYF
TRBD1 many TRBJ2-5 TRBV20-1 TGCAGTGCTAGAGAGGGACAGCGCCAAGAGACCCAGTACTTC CSAREGQRQETQYF
TRBD1 few TRBJ2-7 TRBV29-1 TGCAGCGTTGTACAGGGGACCTACGAGCAGTACTTC CSVVQGTYEQYF
- - TRBJ2-1 TRBV5-4 TGTGCCAGCCAATATGGCCTACCCTCCTACAATGAGCAGTTCTTC CASQYGLPSYNEQFF
- few TRBJ2-2 TRBV7-7 TGTGCTAGCAGCTTATTCATGGGGACCGGGGAGCTGTTTTTT CASSLFMGTGELFF
- few TRBJ2-2 TRBV29-1 TGCAGCGTTACTCTTGGCCCGAACACCGGGGAGCTGTTTTTT CSVTLGPNTGELFF
- many TRBJ2-1 TRBV3-1 TGTGCCAGCAGCCCCCTGGGTGGGGGGGAGCAGTTCTTC CASSPLGGGEQFF
- - TRBJ2-7 TRBV3-1 TGTGCCAGCAGCCAAGGGGGACCGCGCTACGAGCAGTACTTC CASSQGGPRYEQYF
- few TRBJ2-7 TRBV6-5 TGTGCCAGCAGTTATCCGGGGGAGTTGGAGCAGTACTTC CASSYPGELEQYF
TRBD2 - TRBJ2-3 TRBV7-2 TGTGCCAGCAGCTTAGTTGCGGGGGGCACAGATACGCAGTATTTT CASSLVAGGTDTQYF
TRBD1 many TRBJ1-2 TRBV20-1 TGCAGTGCTACCGAAAACGCCGGGACAGATGGCTACACCTTC CSATENAGTDGYTF
- - TRBJ2-7 TRBV6-5 TGTGCCAGCAGCCCTTTGTGCGAGCAGTACTTC CASSPLCEQYF
- - TRBJ2-1 TRBV19 TGTGCCACCCGGGCGAGGAGTATCAATGAGCAGTTCTTC CATRARSINEQFF
- few TRBJ2-5 TRBV7-6 TGTGCCAGCAGCTTAGTGGGTTGGCAAGAGACCCAGTACTTC CASSLVGWQETQYF
TRBD1 - TRBJ1-2 TRBV13 TGTGCCAGCAGCTGGACAGGGTCTGACTATGGCTACACCTTC CASSWTGSDYGYTF
- - TRBJ1-2 TRBV10-3 TGTGCCATCAGTGACGCTTCCAGGGATAGCTATGGCTACACCTTC CAISDASRDSYGYTF
TRBD2 few TRBJ2-7 TRBV11-3 TGTGCCAGCAGCTCATCCCCCAGCGGGAGGTTCCTCAGCGAGCAGTACTTC CASSSSPSGRFLSEQYF
- - TRBJ1-1 TRBV18 TGTGCCAGCTCACCTCAGCGAATGAACACTGAAGCTTTCTTT CASSPQRMNTEAFF
TRBD2 - TRBJ2-7 TRBV10-2 TGCGCCAGCAGTAAGCGGGGCAGCTCCTACGAGCAGTACTTC CASSKRGSSYEQYF
- - TRBJ2-4 TRBV12-3/TRBV12-4 TGTGCCAGCAGTTTACGGGCCCCCCCACGACGTTCGGACTTC CASSLRAPPRRSDF
TRBD2 - TRBJ2-3 TRBV5-1 TGCGCCAGCAGCTTGGCGGGAGGGAGCGGCGTGGATACGCAGTATTTT CASSLAGGSGVDTQYF
- - TRBJ1-2 TRBV29-1 TGCAGCGTTGAAGATGAGGTCAGGGGCGGCTATGGCTACACCTTC CSVEDEVRGGYGYTF
- few TRBJ1-1 TRBV20-1 TGCAGTGCTAGGGGCCCGGGGGTGATGAACACTGAAGCTTTCTTT CSARGPGVMNTEAFF
- - TRBJ1-1 TRBV29-1 TGCAGCGTCTTAGACACTGAAGCTTTCTTT CSVLDTEAFF
- - TRBJ2-1 TRBV6-2/TRBV6-3 TGTGCCAGCAGTCACATAAGCTGGACCAAAAATGAGCAGTTCTTC CASSHISWTKNEQFF
- - TRBJ2-7 TRBV11-2 TGTGCCAGCAGCTTAGTAGCGAGACTCTACGAGCAGTACTTC CASSLVARLYEQYF
TRBD1 few TRBJ2-5 TRBV7-3 TGTGCCAGCAGCCGGGACAGGGGCCAAGAGACCCAGTACTTC CASSRDRGQETQYF
TRBD2 - TRBJ2-7 TRBV11-2 TGTGCCAGCAGCCCAATTGGACTAGCGGGAGAAGGGAAGCAGTACTTC CASSPIGLAGEGKQYF